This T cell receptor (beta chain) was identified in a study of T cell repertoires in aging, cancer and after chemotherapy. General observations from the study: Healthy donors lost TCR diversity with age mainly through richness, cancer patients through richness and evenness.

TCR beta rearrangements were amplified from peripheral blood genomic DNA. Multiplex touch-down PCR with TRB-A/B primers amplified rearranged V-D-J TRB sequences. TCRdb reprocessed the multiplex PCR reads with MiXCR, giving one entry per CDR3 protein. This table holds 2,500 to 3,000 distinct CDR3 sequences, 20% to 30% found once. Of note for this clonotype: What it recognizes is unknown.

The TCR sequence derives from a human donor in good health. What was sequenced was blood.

In DNA, the CDR3 is TGCAGTGCTATTCCCGATAGCACAGATACGCAGTATTTT. Translation gives CSAIPDSTDTQYF. The genes are TRBV20-1 and TRBJ2-3, with D unresolved. This CDR3 region has 13 residues. V was cut by 4 bases and J by 0 bases, with 8 bases left in between. Germline V CDR1 and CDR2: DFQATT, SNEGSKA (reference sequence).